This T cell receptor (beta chain) was captured by sequencing in a study of CD8+ T cells in alopecia areata. The CDR3 runs to 13 residues. V was trimmed by 7 bases and J by 8 bases, leaving 15 bases between them. The germline gives CDR1 SNHLY, CDR2 FYNNEI. Overall study findings and caveats: Normal scalp had lower clonality than lesional scalp, with alopecia totalis/universalis lesions showing this most strongly. Researchers reported that TCR sharing among patients proved less clear than in mice, possibly HLA-linked.

The count of this clone is one. Its target is not known. RNA was isolated and reverse transcribed to cDNA, the sequencing template. Measured with immunoSEQ multiplex PCR; TCRdb has only the in-frame clones, and not every one. Here the sample spans about 180,000 clones, just under 60% being singletons. The sample consisted of CD4+ T cells sorted from blood, taken at week 0. This chain uses TRBV2 with TRBJ2-1; tentatively, D is TRBD2 (5 bases). This receptor was obtained from a human donor with alopecia areata. The CDR3, as DNA: TGTGCCAGCAACGCCCGGGGTGGGGATGAGCAGTTCTTC. Amino acids: CASNARGGDEQFF.